The clone carrying this TCR beta chain was seen a few times. This sample was taken from a study of response to subunit inactivated influenza vaccine. TCRdb fed the RT-PCR reads into MiXCR, producing one record per CDR3 protein. The sample yields about 170,000 distinct CDR3 sequences, approximately 12% seen once. The CDR3 length is 15 residues. The V gene lost 1 base and the J gene lost 8 bases, with 14 bases spanning the gap. The V gene's germline CDR1 is SGHVS and CDR2 FNYEAQ. The same data also contributed to another study, on T cells expressing NK-cell markers. That source reports: UMIs accompanied the 5'RACE template switching by which TCR beta cDNA was made. Repertoire data for TCR beta were derived from sorted T cells (CD3+CD56+NKG2C+, CD3+CD56+NKG2C- and CD3+CD56-NKG2C+). Eight donors were sequenced, seven testing HCMV-seropositive and one testing seronegative.

The TCR sequence derives from a middle-aged man who received an inactivated influenza vaccine. This chain connects TRBV7-6 to TRBJ1-4, with a weak D call TRBD1 (5 bases). The specimen comprised CD8+ T cells sorted from PBMCs, sampled 12 days after vaccination. In nucleotides, the CDR3 is TGTGCCAGCAGCTTAGAAGCCGGGGGGGACGAAAAACTGTTTTTT. Protein product: CASSLEAGGDEKLFF.